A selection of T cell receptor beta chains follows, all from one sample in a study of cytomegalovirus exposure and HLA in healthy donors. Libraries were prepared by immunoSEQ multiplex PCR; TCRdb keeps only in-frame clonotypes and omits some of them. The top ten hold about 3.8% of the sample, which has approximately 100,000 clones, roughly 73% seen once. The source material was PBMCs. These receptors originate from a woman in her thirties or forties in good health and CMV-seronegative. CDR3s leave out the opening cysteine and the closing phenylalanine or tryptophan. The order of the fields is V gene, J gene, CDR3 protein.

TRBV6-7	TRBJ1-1	ASSYQRGGTEAF
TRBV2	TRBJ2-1	ASSGGTGNNEQF
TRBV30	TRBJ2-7	AWSSWTGHYEQY
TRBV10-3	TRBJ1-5	AIRGQGGDQPQH
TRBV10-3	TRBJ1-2	ASTPGNNYGYT
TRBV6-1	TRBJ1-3	AHASGNTIY
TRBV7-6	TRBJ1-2	ASSLTSQGNYGYT
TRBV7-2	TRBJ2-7	ASSSSYYEQY
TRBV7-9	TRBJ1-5	ASSSGQGVNQPQH
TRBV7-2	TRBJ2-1	ASSQGGRSYNEQF
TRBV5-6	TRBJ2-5	ASSTTGGGETQY
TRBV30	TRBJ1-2	AWMGRGGGYT
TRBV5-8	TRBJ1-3	ASRQTGAGNTIY
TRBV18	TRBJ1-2	ASSPTTGYGYT
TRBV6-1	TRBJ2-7	ASSFYEQY
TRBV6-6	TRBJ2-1	ASRRPNNEQF
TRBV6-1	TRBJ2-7	ATQGDSYEQY
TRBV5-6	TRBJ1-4	ASSTWTGGNEKLF
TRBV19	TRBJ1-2	ASSTLDRGRYT
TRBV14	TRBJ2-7	ASSQDQGQFRSYEQY
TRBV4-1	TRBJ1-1	ASSQVWDLNTEAF
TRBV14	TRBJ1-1	ASSQDRNRVNTEAF
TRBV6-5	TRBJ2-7	ASTPGTGGNEQY
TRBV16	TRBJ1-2	ASSQSSGYGYT
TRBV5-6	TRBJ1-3	ASSFGQVERNTIY
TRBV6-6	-	ASSLGGNPYEQY
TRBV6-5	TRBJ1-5	ASSRDRGGNQPQH
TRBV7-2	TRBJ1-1	ASSTKQGRDTEAF
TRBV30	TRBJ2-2	AWRLTGQGRAGELF
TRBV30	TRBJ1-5	AWSVSGNQPQH
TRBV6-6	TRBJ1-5	ASSYTGNQPQH
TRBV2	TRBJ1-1	ASSSGTGPNTEAF
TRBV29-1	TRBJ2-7	SVGSGSEQY
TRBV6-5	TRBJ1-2	ASSYSTPLQSGYT
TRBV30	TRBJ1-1	AGRQGPGTEAF
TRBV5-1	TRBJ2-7	ASSSEGLNPYEQY